These 26 T cell receptor beta chains were all obtained from the same sample, sequenced in a study of shared clonotypes between healthy human individuals. Assay: immunoSEQ multiplex PCR; the TCRdb copy retains only in-frame clones and omits some. The data show roughly 2,300,000 clones, 80% to 95% seen once. Material for sequencing was naive CD4+ T cells from PBMCs. Subset denoted: CD45RA+ positively selected. Receptors were obtained from a man aged 18-30 years in good health. Some clones in this sample may be carry-over from other donors' samples.

This sequence joins TRBV7-3 and TRBJ2-2; the D gene is possibly TRBD1 (6 bases). The ends were cut back, 2 bases at V and 10 bases at J, with 14 bases in the middle. There are 14 residues in the CDR3. Germline V gene data show CDR1 as SGHTA and CDR2 as FQGTGA. In nucleotides, the CDR3 is TGTGCCAGCAGCTTACTTCCGGGACACACGGAGCTGTTTTTT. It encodes CASSLLPGHTELFF.

This clone was recorded only once. The rearrangement uses TRBV5-5 and TRBJ2-7, with TRBD2 matching 8 bases. Germline assignment: CDR1 SGHKS and CDR2 YYEKEE (reference sequence). The junction had 4 bases not matched to a gene; V was cut back by 1 base and J by 4 bases. The length of the CDR3 is 14 residues. Here the CDR3 DNA reads TGTGCCAGCAGCTTGACTAGCGGAGGGTACGAGCAGTACTTC. Its protein is CASSLTSGGYEQYF.

The rearrangement joins TRBV5-1 to TRBJ2-2, with D perhaps matching TRBD2 (6 bases). The CDR3 runs 12 residues. Trimming removed 4 bases at V and 7 bases at J, with 8 bases between. From germline, CDR1 is SGHRS and CDR2 YFSETQ. The CDR3 loop is CASSPEGGELFF. The CDR3 DNA sequence: TGCGCCAGCAGCCCGGAGGGCGGGGAGCTGTTTTTT.

The V call is TRBV12-5, the J call TRBJ2-2; D remains ambiguous. The V and J ends lost 1 base and 1 base respectively, with 10 bases between them. The CDR3 covers 16 residues. The germline V gene has CDR1 LGHNT and CDR2 FRNRAP. The CDR3 bases are TGTGCTAGTGGTTTGGACCCAGCTGGGAACACCGGGGAGCTGTTTTTT. Translation gives CASGLDPAGNTGELFF.

The chain links TRBV28 to TRBJ1-5, with 7 bases matching TRBD1. There are 14 residues in the CDR3. The junction had 5 bases not matched to a gene; V was cut back by 6 bases and J by 3 bases. Germline V gene lookup returns CDR1 MDHEN and CDR2 SYDVKM. CDR3 amino acids: CASSPGQVNQPQHF. CDR3 sequence (DNA): TGTGCCAGCAGCCCCGGACAGGTCAATCAGCCCCAGCATTTT.

This clone was seen a handful of times. The chain uses TRBV5-1 and TRBJ1-1, with D perhaps TRBD1 (5 bases). CDR3 length: 14 residues. V lost 0 bases to trimming and J lost 5 bases, with 11 bases between them. The V gene's germline CDR1 is SGHRS and CDR2 YFSETQ. CDR3 DNA: TGCGCCAGCAGCTTGGACAGGTTTGGAACTGAAGCTTTCTTT. Translation: CASSLDRFGTEAFF.

The CDR3 DNA follows: TGTGCCAGCAGCTTGGTGGCAGGGGAATCTGAAGCTTTCTTT. Residues: CASSLVAGESEAFF. The V call is TRBV5-4, the J call TRBJ1-1, with D maybe TRBD1 (6 bases). The V gene lost 0 bases and the J gene lost 6 bases, with 12 bases spanning the gap. Germline CDR1 SGHNT, CDR2 YYREEE (reference sequence). The length of the CDR3 is 14 residues.

A word on this clone: Different DNA sequences within this sample yield the same CDR3. The V and J genes are TRBV7-3 and TRBJ2-3; 7 bases agree with TRBD2. Germline V gene sequence: CDR1 SGHTA, CDR2 FQGTGA. The length of the CDR3 is 15 residues. The ends lost 6 bases at V and 0 bases at J; junction bases unmatched: 6. This CDR3 is CASSLLSGSTDTQYF. The CDR3 nucleotides are TGTGCCAGCAGTCTTCTTAGCGGGAGCACAGATACGCAGTATTTT.

This clone was seen once. Other DNA sequences in this sample translate to the same CDR3. V is TRBV9 and J is TRBJ2-1; D is possibly TRBD1 or TRBD2 (5 bases each). This CDR3 region has 15 residues. CDR1 SGDLS and CDR2 YYNGEE come from the germline V gene. V was cut by 2 bases and J by 4 bases, with 13 bases left in between. The CDR3 DNA reads as TGTGCCAGCAGCGTCGCCGGGACCAGTTACAATGAGCAGTTCTTC. This encodes CASSVAGTSYNEQFF.

This chain uses TRBV6-5 with TRBJ1-2; 8 positions match TRBD1. Trimming took 2 bases from V and 8 from J; bases not matched to a gene: 7. The V gene's germline CDR1 is MNHEY and CDR2 SVGAGI. The CDR3 runs 14 residues. The CDR3 DNA follows: TGTGCCAGCAGTTACACCGGGACAGGTGGCGGCTACACCTTC. It codes for CASSYTGTGGGYTF.

The chain joins TRBV5-6 to TRBJ2-3; possibly TRBD2 for D (6 bases). Trimming removed 5 bases from V and 2 bases from J, with 9 bases in between. The CDR3 totals 13 residues. Per germline, CDR1 SGHDT and CDR2 YYEEEE. Written as DNA, the CDR3 is TGTGCCAGCAGGCGGGACTTCACAGATACGCAGTATTTT. This sequence encodes CASRRDFTDTQYF.

The chain uses TRBV9 and TRBJ2-3, with 9 nucleotides matching TRBD1. The CDR3 runs 17 residues. CDR1 and CDR2 (germline): SGDLS, YYNGEE. V dropped 3 bases and J dropped 1; count of bases not matched to a gene: 9. In DNA form, the CDR3 reads TGTGCCAGCAGCGAAACCCAACAGGGGGCGGGCACAGATACGCAGTATTTT. Its protein product is CASSETQQGAGTDTQYF.

V and J are TRBV19 and TRBJ2-7; possible D gene TRBD2, 6 bases. Trimming cost V 3 bases and J 1 base, with 13 bases left between them. The germline V gene encodes CDR1 LNHDA and CDR2 SQIVND (reference sequence). The CDR3 is made up of 15 amino acids. CDR3 region: CASSIALAQSYEQYF. The CDR3 DNA reads TGTGCCAGTAGTATCGCGCTAGCGCAATCCTACGAGCAGTACTTC. Supplemented by reference TRBV19 and TRBJ2-7, the full variable domain reads DGGITQSPKYLFRKEGQNVTLSCEQNLNHDAMYWYRQDPGQGLRLIYYSQIVNDFQKGDIAEGYSVSREKKESFPLTVTSAQKNPTAFYLCASSIALAQSYEQYFGPGTRLTVT.

The chain is built from TRBV18 and TRBJ1-1; the D gene is possibly TRBD1 (6 bases). The CDR3 has 15 amino acids. The germline CDR1 and CDR2 sequences are KGHSH and LQKENI. V shed 3 bases and J shed 4 bases, with 15 bases lying between them. Written as DNA, the CDR3 is TGTGCCAGCTCACCCCCTGATGGGGGGGCCACTGAAGCTTTCTTT. Translation gives CASSPPDGGATEAFF.

This chain joins TRBV28 and TRBJ1-2; 9 nucleotides line up with TRBD1. CDR1 and CDR2 (germline): MDHEN, SYDVKM. V gave up 1 base and J gave up 8 bases; unmatched junction bases: 17. This CDR3 spans 18 amino acids. The CDR3 reads CASSLFPSTGGRSKGYTF. In DNA form, the CDR3 reads TGTGCCAGCAGTTTATTCCCCTCAACAGGGGGCCGGTCGAAGGGCTACACCTTC.

The rearrangement links TRBV28 to TRBJ1-3; 7 bases line up with TRBD1. Germline CDR1 is MDHEN and CDR2 is SYDVKM. This CDR3 spans 16 amino acids. Trimming took 6 bases from V and 0 from J; bases not matched to a gene: 8. CDR3 region: CASSPAGGYSGNTIYF. DNA of the CDR3: TGTGCCAGCAGCCCAGCAGGGGGTTACTCTGGAAACACCATATATTTT. Full variable domain (outside the CDR3, taken from reference TRBV28 and TRBJ1-3): DVKVTQSSRYLVKRTGEKVFLECVQDMDHENMFWYRQDPGLGLRLIYFSYDVKMKEKGDIPEGYSVSREKKERFSLILESASTNQTSMYLCASSPAGGYSGNTIYFGEGSWLTVV.

The chain recombines TRBV6-5 with TRBJ1-2; TRBD1 is a possible D gene (6 bases). This CDR3 comprises 13 residues. The germline V and J ends were trimmed by 0 bases and 7 bases, with 9 bases remaining between them. Germline V gene sequence: CDR1 MNHEY, CDR2 SVGAGI. CDR3 DNA sequence: TGTGCCAGCAGTTACTCCGGGGGCCCTGGCTACACCTTC. Its translation: CASSYSGGPGYTF.

The chain joins TRBV5-1 to TRBJ2-1; D possibly corresponds to TRBD2 (6 bases). Germline CDR1 is SGHRS and CDR2 is YFSETQ. This CDR3 comprises 16 residues. Trimming took 1 base from V and 5 from J, leaving 16 bases between them. CDR3 residues: CASSLMAGSSHNEQFF. The CDR3 nucleotides are TGCGCCAGCAGCTTGATGGCGGGATCGTCCCACAATGAGCAGTTCTTC.

V gene TRBV7-3 combines with J gene TRBJ2-3; D perhaps matches TRBD2 (5 bases). Per germline, CDR1 SGHTA and CDR2 FQGTGA. Trimming stripped 1 base from V and 14 bases from J, with 13 bases between. CDR3 length: 12 residues. The CDR3 sequence: CASSLNEASWYF. CDR3 sequence (DNA): TGTGCCAGCAGCTTAAACGAGGCTAGCTGGTATTTT.

This rearrangement joins TRBV6-5 to TRBJ2-1; possibly TRBD2 for D (6 bases). Trimming took off 6 bases at V and 8 bases at J, with 20 bases between the two ends. The germline gives CDR1 MNHEY, CDR2 SVGAGI. CDR3 size: 15 residues. The CDR3 DNA is TGTGCCAGCAGCCGCCTTGGGACTTCACTTTATGAGCAGTTCTTC. It translates to CASSRLGTSLYEQFF.

The J gene is TRBJ2-6, the V gene TRBV4-1; 9 bases are a match to TRBD2. With V trimmed by 1 base and J by 3 bases, 10 bases remained unmatched. The CDR3 runs 19 residues. Germline values: CDR1 MGHRA, CDR2 YSYEKL. CDR3: CASSQVGGRALLGANVLTF. DNA for the CDR3: TGCGCCAGCAGCCAAGTAGGCGGGAGGGCCCTCCTTGGGGCCAACGTCCTGACTTTC.

In this sample, this clone turned up a few times. The chain recombines TRBV2 with TRBJ1-1; possibly TRBD1 for D (5 bases). The V end lost 8 bases, the J end lost 5 bases, and 18 bases lay between the germline ends. The CDR3 has 14 amino acids. Per the germline V gene, CDR1 is SNHLY and CDR2 is FYNNEI. The CDR3 bases are TGTGCCAGCGCGGCGGGTCAGGGAGGAACTGAAGCTTTCTTT. It specifies CASAAGQGGTEAFF. The variable domain in full, with the rest retrieved from reference TRBV2 and TRBJ1-1, is EPEVTQTPSHQVTQMGQEVILRCVPISNHLYFYWYRQILGQKVEFLVSFYNNEISEKSEIFDDQFSVERPDGSNFTLKIRSTKLEDSAMYFCASAAGQGGTEAFFGQGTRLTVV.

This clone was picked up one time. This chain connects TRBV28 to TRBJ2-2; 14 nucleotides align to TRBD2. Germline CDR1 and CDR2: MDHEN and SYDVKM. Trimming cost V 8 bases and J 3 bases; bases outside gene matches: 8. The CDR3 loop spans 17 amino acids. In DNA form, the CDR3 reads TGTGCCAGCCGACCGACTAGCGGGAGGGGTGACACCGGGGAGCTGTTTTTT. Its translation is CASRPTSGRGDTGELFF.

The chain couples TRBV23-1 to TRBJ2-7, with D perhaps TRBD2 (5 bases). TRBV23-1 falls under the ORF class, with uncertain function. V was trimmed by 10 bases and J by 5 bases, leaving 24 bases between them. The CDR3 is 15 amino acids. The CDR3 DNA reads TGCGCCATCGACCCTCGGGGTAGGGCCTACCACGAGCAGTACTTC. Protein sequence: CAIDPRGRAYHEQYF.

The chain combines TRBV7-2 with TRBJ2-2, with no clear D. The CDR3 is 14 amino acids. The germline V and J ends were trimmed by 4 bases and 6 bases, with 12 bases remaining between them. Germline CDR1 and CDR2: SGHTA and FQGNSA. CDR3 loop: CASSSLMGSGELFF. The DNA for the CDR3 is TGTGCCAGCAGCTCCCTTATGGGATCCGGGGAGCTGTTTTTT.

The J gene is TRBJ1-1, the V gene TRBV5-1, with 7 bases aligning to TRBD1. Per the germline V gene, CDR1 is SGHRS and CDR2 is YFSETQ. J lost 0 bases, V lost 4 bases, and 6 bases had no gene match. The CDR3 extends over 15 amino acids. The CDR3 sequence is CASSRQGDLNTEAFF. The DNA of the CDR3 is TGCGCCAGCAGCCGACAGGGTGATTTGAACACTGAAGCTTTCTTT.